Following are 5 T cell receptor beta chains from one sample sequenced in a study of T cell responses to AZD1222 COVID-19 vaccine. The table came from immunoSEQ multiplex PCR; TCRdb's copy has only in-frame clones and leaves some out. The repertoire includes fewer than 75,000 clones, around nine tenths of them detected once, and 6.3% sits in the top ten. The source was peripheral blood, collected 28 days after the second dose of the MenACWY control vaccine. The receptors originated from an adult who received the MenACWY meningococcal vaccine as a control.

The J gene is TRBJ2-4, the V gene TRBV14; D uncertain. With 0 bases removed from V and 1 base from J, the gap between germline ends came to 10 bases. Germline CDR1 and CDR2: SGHDN and FVKESK. This CDR3 region has 16 residues. The CDR3 DNA follows: TGTGCCAGCAGCCAAGAAGGGTCCCCCGCCAAAAACATTCAGTACTTC. It encodes CASSQEGSPAKNIQYF. The full variable domain, with the rest looked up from reference TRBV14 and TRBJ2-4, is EAGVTQFPSHSVIEKGQTVTLRCDPISGHDNLYWYRRVMGKEIKFLLHFVKESKQDESGMPNNRFLAERTGGTYSTLKVQPAELEDSGVYFCASSQEGSPAKNIQYFGAGTRLSVL.

The CDR3: CASSLDGSAGLYEQYF. The CDR3 DNA reads TGTGCCAGCAGCTTAGACGGTTCGGCAGGCCTCTACGAGCAGTACTTC. This rearrangement joins TRBV7-2 to TRBJ2-7; D uncertain. The V end was cut by 1 base, the J end by 3 bases, with 16 bases between. CDR3 length: 16 residues. Germline V gene sequence: CDR1 SGHTA, CDR2 FQGNSA.

V and J are TRBV5-1 and TRBJ2-7, with D possibly being TRBD1 (5 bases). The CDR3 consists of 13 residues. CDR1 is SGHRS and CDR2 is YFSETQ in the germline V gene. The V end was cut by 3 bases, the J end by 1 base, with 8 bases between. DNA for the CDR3: TGCGCCAGCAGCTCGGACACATCCTACGAGCAGTACTTC. Its protein product is CASSSDTSYEQYF. Supplemented by reference TRBV5-1 and TRBJ2-7, the full variable domain reads KAGVTQTPRYLIKTRGQQVTLSCSPISGHRSVSWYQQTPGQGLQFLFEYFSETQRNKGNFPGRFSGRQFSNSRSEMNVSTLELGDSALYLCASSSDTSYEQYFGPGTRLTVT.

This chain uses TRBV25-1 with TRBJ1-2, with no clear D. The CDR3 has 12 residues. Trimming left V 4 bases short and J 6 bases short, with 9 bases between. CDR1 is MGHDK, CDR2 SYGVNS, per germline. The CDR3 DNA is TGTGCCAGCAGTGGGGGAGCCCATGGCTACACCTTC. This translates into CASSGGAHGYTF.

The chain couples TRBV3-1 (or the pseudogene TRBV3-2) to TRBJ2-1; TRBD2 matches at 7 bases. The junction had 9 bases not matched to a gene; V was cut back by 4 bases and J by 9 bases. The CDR3 covers 14 residues. The V gene's germline CDR1 is LGHDT and CDR2 YNNKEL (reference sequence). The DNA of the CDR3 is TGTGCCAGCAGCCGCGGGACTAAGGTTAGTGAGCAGTTCTTC. Translation: CASSRGTKVSEQFF.